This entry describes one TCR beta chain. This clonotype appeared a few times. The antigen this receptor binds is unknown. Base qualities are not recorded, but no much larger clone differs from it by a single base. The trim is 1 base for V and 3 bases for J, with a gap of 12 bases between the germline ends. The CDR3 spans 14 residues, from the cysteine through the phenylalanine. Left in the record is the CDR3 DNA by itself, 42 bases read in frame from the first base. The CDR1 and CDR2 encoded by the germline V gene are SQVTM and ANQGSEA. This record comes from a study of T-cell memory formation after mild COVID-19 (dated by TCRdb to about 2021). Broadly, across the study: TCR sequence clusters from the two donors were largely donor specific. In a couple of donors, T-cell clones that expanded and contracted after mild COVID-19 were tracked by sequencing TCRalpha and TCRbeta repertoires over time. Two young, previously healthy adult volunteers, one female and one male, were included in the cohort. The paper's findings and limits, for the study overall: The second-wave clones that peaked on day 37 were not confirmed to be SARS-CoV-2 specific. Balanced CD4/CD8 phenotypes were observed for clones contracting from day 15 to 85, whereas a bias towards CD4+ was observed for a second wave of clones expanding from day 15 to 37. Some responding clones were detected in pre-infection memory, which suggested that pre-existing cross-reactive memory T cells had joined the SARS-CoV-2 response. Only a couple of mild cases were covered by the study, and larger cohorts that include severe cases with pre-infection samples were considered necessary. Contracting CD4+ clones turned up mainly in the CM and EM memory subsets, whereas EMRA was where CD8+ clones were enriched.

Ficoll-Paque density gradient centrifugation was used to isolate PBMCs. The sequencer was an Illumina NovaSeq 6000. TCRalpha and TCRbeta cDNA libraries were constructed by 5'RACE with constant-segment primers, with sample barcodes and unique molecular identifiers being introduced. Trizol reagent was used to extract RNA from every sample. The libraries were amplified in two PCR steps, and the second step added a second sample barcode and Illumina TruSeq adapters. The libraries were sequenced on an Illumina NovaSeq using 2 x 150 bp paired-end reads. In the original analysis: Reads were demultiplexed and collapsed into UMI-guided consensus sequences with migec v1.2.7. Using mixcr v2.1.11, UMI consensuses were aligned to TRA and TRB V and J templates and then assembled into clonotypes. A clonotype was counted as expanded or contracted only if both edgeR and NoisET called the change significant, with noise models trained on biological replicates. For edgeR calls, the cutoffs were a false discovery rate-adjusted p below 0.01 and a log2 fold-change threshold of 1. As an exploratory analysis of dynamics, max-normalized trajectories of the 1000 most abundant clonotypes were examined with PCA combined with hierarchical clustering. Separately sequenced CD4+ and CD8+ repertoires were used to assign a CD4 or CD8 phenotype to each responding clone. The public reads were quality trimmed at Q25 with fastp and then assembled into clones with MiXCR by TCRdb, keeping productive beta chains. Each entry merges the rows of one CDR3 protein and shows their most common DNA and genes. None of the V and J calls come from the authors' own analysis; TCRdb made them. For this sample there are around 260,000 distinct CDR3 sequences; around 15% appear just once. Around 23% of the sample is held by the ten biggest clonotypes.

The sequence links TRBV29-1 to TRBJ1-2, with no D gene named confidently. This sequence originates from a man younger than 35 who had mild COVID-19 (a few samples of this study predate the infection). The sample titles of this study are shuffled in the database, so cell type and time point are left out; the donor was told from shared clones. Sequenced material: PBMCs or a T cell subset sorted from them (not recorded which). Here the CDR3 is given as CSVEGEALDYGYTF. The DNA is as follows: TGCAGCGTTGAAGGGGAAGCCCTTGACTATGGCTACACCTTC.